The 25 T cell receptor beta chains in this list originate from one sample, sequenced in a study of a mutant IDH1 vaccine in newly diagnosed glioma. Which antigens these TCRs recognize remains unknown. The time point here: week 23, last vaccination. The study gave 300 ug of mutant IDH1 20-mer peptide per vaccine dose, with topical imiquimod. The data were produced by immunoSEQ multiplex PCR, yet TCRdb's version contains in-frame clones alone and is incomplete. This repertoire shows about 43,000 clones, approximately 84% found once; its top ten account for about 2.2%. The material sequenced was PBMCs, taken from a glioma patient whose treatment included an IDH1 peptide vaccine. The source of these receptors is a woman under 30 with glioma. Some clones in this sample may be carry-over from other donors' samples.

The chain carries TRBV4-3 and TRBJ1-1; D uncertain. Germline lookup yields CDR1 LGHNA and CDR2 YSLEER. V lost 2 bases and J 6 bases, leaving 10 bases between the germline ends. The CDR3 runs to 13 residues. CDR3 in DNA: TGCGCCAGCAGCCAACAGTTCTTGGCTGAAGCTTTCTTT. It translates to CASSQQFLAEAFF.

This chain links TRBV2 with TRBJ2-1; 9 bases are shared with TRBD2. Germline V lookup: CDR1 SNHLY, CDR2 FYNNEI. CDR3 length equals 13 residues. V gave up 6 bases and J gave up 14 bases; unmatched junction bases: 11. The CDR3 sequence is CASRSQTSGGEFF. CDR3 in DNA: TGTGCCAGCAGATCACAGACTAGCGGCGGGGAGTTCTTC. The whole variable domain, filled in from reference TRBV2 and TRBJ2-1, reads EPEVTQTPSHQVTQMGQEVILRCVPISNHLYFYWYRQILGQKVEFLVSFYNNEISEKSEIFDDQFSVERPDGSNFTLKIRSTKLEDSAMYFCASRSQTSGGEFFGPGTRLTVL.

For the CDR3, the DNA is TGTGCCAGCAGCCCTGAACAGGTCCCGGGAGCTTTCTTT. Encoded protein: CASSPEQVPGAFF. This chain joins TRBV2 and TRBJ1-1; a possible D gene is TRBD1 (5 bases). The germline V gene encodes CDR1 SNHLY and CDR2 FYNNEI. Trimming removed 6 bases at V and 10 bases at J, with 18 bases between. The length of the CDR3 is 13 residues.

The V and J genes are TRBV28 and TRBJ1-4, with 7 bases matching TRBD1. CDR3 size: 14 residues. The J segment lost 4 bases and the V segment lost 6 bases, leaving 5 bases of the junction unmatched. Germline V lookup: CDR1 MDHEN, CDR2 SYDVKM. The CDR3 loop is CASSKGGVNEKLFF. The CDR3, as DNA: TGTGCCAGCAGCAAAGGGGGCGTTAATGAAAAACTGTTTTTT.

In this sample, this clone turned up a few times. The gene calls are TRBV6-5 and TRBJ2-7, with 7 bases that match TRBD1. The CDR3 consists of 14 residues. V dropped 6 bases and J dropped 2; count of bases not matched to a gene: 7. Germline V gene lookup returns CDR1 MNHEY and CDR2 SVGAGI. The CDR3 DNA reads TGTGCCAGCAGCCCCAGGGGGTTAACCTACGAGCAGTACTTC. Amino acids: CASSPRGLTYEQYF.

The chain uses TRBV9 and TRBJ2-7; D not certain. This CDR3 is 15 amino acids long. V was trimmed by 3 bases and J by 3 bases, leaving 16 bases between them. Germline CDR1 SGDLS, CDR2 YYNGEE. CDR3 DNA: TGTGCCAGCAGCGCGAGTCCCGGGCCCGGCTACGAGCAGTACTTC. It yields the protein CASSASPGPGYEQYF.

V gene TRBV7-6 combines with J gene TRBJ1-6; D is possibly TRBD1 (5 bases). V was cut by 2 bases and J by 10 bases, with 18 bases left in between. The CDR3 covers 16 residues. In germline, CDR1 is SGHVS, CDR2 FNYEAQ. The CDR3 region is CASSLKFPGLLSPLHF. The CDR3 DNA reads as TGTGCCAGCAGCTTAAAGTTTCCAGGGCTCTTATCACCCCTCCACTTT.

The V gene is TRBV19, the J gene TRBJ1-6; D unresolved. With 6 bases removed from V and 5 bases from J, the gap between germline ends came to 8 bases. CDR3 length: 13 residues. Per germline, CDR1 LNHDA and CDR2 SQIVND (reference sequence). CDR3 coding DNA: TGTGCCAGTAGGACAATCGATAATTCACCCCTCCACTTT. This gives the protein CASRTIDNSPLHF.

This clone was observed a single time. V is TRBV25-1 and J is TRBJ1-1; D is uncertain. CDR3 length equals 15 residues. V shed 7 bases and J shed 1 base, with 16 bases lying between them. Germline V lookup: CDR1 MGHDK, CDR2 SYGVNS. This CDR3 is CASTPIGQGNTEAFF. CDR3 DNA sequence: TGTGCCAGCACCCCTATAGGGCAAGGGAACACTGAAGCTTTCTTT.

J is TRBJ2-1 and V is TRBV7-6; 9 bases are shared with TRBD2. CDR1 SGHVS and CDR2 FNYEAQ come from the germline V gene. The CDR3 totals 14 residues. V shed 4 bases and J 7 bases; nucleotides not matched to a gene: 5. In DNA form, the CDR3 reads TGTGCCAGCAGCTGGGGCGGGGGGGCGAATGAGCAGTTCTTC. This gives the protein CASSWGGGANEQFF.

The V call is TRBV6-1, the J call TRBJ1-1, with a possible D match to TRBD1 (5 bases). V was trimmed by 4 bases and J by 0 bases, leaving 12 bases between them. Germline CDR1 and CDR2: MNHNS and SASEGT. The CDR3 loop spans 15 amino acids. The CDR3 reads CASSAKGRMNTEAFF. CDR3 in DNA: TGTGCCAGCAGTGCCAAGGGGAGAATGAACACTGAAGCTTTCTTT.

The rearrangement links TRBV6-5 to TRBJ2-3; 8 nucleotides agree with TRBD2. Germline assignment: CDR1 MNHEY and CDR2 SVGAGI. The V segment lost 4 bases and the J segment 4 bases; nucleotides outside the gene matches: 10. CDR3 size: 16 residues. In nucleotides, the CDR3 is TGTGCCAGCAGTTTCGTCCGGGGGGGCAGCCCAGATACGCAGTATTTT. It specifies CASSFVRGGSPDTQYF.

The rearrangement uses TRBV6-5 and TRBJ2-1; 11 nucleotides align to TRBD1. The V segment lost 6 bases and the J segment 4 bases; nucleotides outside the gene matches: 5. CDR1 is MNHEY, CDR2 SVGAGI, per germline. The CDR3 covers 15 residues. The CDR3 nucleotides read TGTGCCAGCAGGATCGGACAGGGGGCTTACAATGAGCAGTTCTTC. Translating gives CASRIGQGAYNEQFF.

The chain couples TRBV5-1 to TRBJ2-1; 12 bases line up with TRBD2. V was clipped by 0 bases and J by 9 bases; unmatched bases: 4. The CDR3 has 15 residues. Germline CDR1 reads SGHRS; CDR2 reads YFSETQ. The DNA for the CDR3 is TGCGCCAGCAGCTTGGGACTAGCGGGGGCGGTTGAGCAGTTCTTC. Encoded protein: CASSLGLAGAVEQFF.

J is TRBJ1-4 and V is TRBV7-8, with D possibly matching TRBD1 (5 bases). Trimming cost V 3 bases and J 10 bases, with 15 bases left between them. The germline V gene has CDR1 SGHVS and CDR2 FQNEAQ. This CDR3 region has 14 residues. The CDR3 loop is CASSFKGRAAKLFF. CDR3 nucleotide sequence: TGTGCCAGCAGCTTTAAGGGGAGGGCTGCAAAACTGTTTTTT.

The chain's CDR3 is CASSIDGWSVRRAKNIQYF. CDR3 DNA sequence: TGTGCCAGTAGTATAGATGGTTGGAGCGTACGAAGAGCCAAAAACATTCAGTACTTC. The V gene is TRBV19, the J gene TRBJ2-4; D unclear. V shed 0 bases and J shed 0 bases, with 18 bases lying between them. Per germline, CDR1 LNHDA and CDR2 SQIVND (reference sequence). The CDR3 has 19 residues.

This clone came up once. This sequence joins TRBV11-2 and TRBJ2-7, with 7 nucleotides matching TRBD2. This CDR3 spans 16 amino acids. CDR1 SGHAT and CDR2 FQNNGV come from the germline V gene. V lost 0 bases to trimming and J lost 5 bases; unmatched junction nucleotides: 10. The CDR3 loop is CASSLELRRGNHEQYF. The CDR3 DNA reads as TGTGCCAGCAGCTTAGAGTTACGGCGGGGGAACCACGAGCAGTACTTC.

V gene TRBV5-1 combines with J gene TRBJ1-2, with D possibly matching TRBD1 (5 bases). This CDR3 spans 13 amino acids. Germline values: CDR1 SGHRS, CDR2 YFSETQ. Trimming pared 0 bases from V and 8 bases from J, leaving 11 bases between. This CDR3 is CASSLAGSRGYTF. The CDR3 coding sequence is TGCGCCAGCAGCTTGGCAGGGTCTCGGGGCTACACCTTC.

This chain links TRBV27 with TRBJ2-1; weak D call: TRBD1 (5 bases). V was shortened by 5 bases and J by 5 bases, with 16 bases between the two germline ends. The CDR3 is 15 amino acids. The germline CDR1 and CDR2 sequences are MNHEY and SMNVEV (reference sequence). The CDR3 nucleotides are TGTGCCAGCAGTCCCCTATTGGGGCCTCACAATGAGCAGTTCTTC. It translates to CASSPLLGPHNEQFF.

This chain links TRBV5-4 with TRBJ2-7; D not resolved. Trimming took 0 bases from V and 2 from J, leaving 9 bases between them. Germline CDR1 is SGHNT and CDR2 is YYREEE (reference sequence). The CDR3 is 14 residues long. The CDR3 DNA reads as TGTGCCAGCAGCTTGGAGGCAGCAGCCTACGAGCAGTACTTC. Protein product: CASSLEAAAYEQYF.

V gene TRBV19 combines with J gene TRBJ2-7; D gene unclear. V lost 5 bases, J lost 3 bases, and 14 bases lay in between. CDR1 and CDR2 (germline): LNHDA, SQIVND (reference sequence). The length of the CDR3 is 14 residues. CDR3 sequence: CASSPVGQIYEQYF. In nucleotides, the CDR3 is TGTGCCAGTAGTCCGGTAGGGCAGATCTACGAGCAGTACTTC.

This clone has a handful of counts. The V call is TRBV19, the J call TRBJ1-2; 9 positions agree with TRBD1. The CDR3 is made up of 17 amino acids. Germline loops: CDR1 LNHDA, CDR2 SQIVND (reference sequence). The junction had 14 bases not matched to a gene; V was cut back by 5 bases and J by 4 bases. The CDR3: CASSVLAAGQGLYGYTF. The CDR3 DNA reads as TGTGCCAGTAGTGTACTTGCCGCGGGACAGGGACTCTATGGCTACACCTTC.

This chain connects TRBV6-1 to TRBJ2-7; a possible D gene is TRBD1 (5 bases). Trimming removed 10 bases at V and 2 bases at J, with 15 bases between. The germline V gene has CDR1 MNHNS and CDR2 SASEGT. This CDR3 is 13 amino acids long. This chain's CDR3 is CAIQWGSPYEQYF. The CDR3 DNA follows: TGTGCCATCCAGTGGGGCAGTCCCTACGAGCAGTACTTC.

The chain recombines TRBV11-3 with TRBJ2-5; D call uncertain. CDR1 SGHNT and CDR2 YENEEA come from the germline V gene. V lost 3 bases, J lost 7 bases, and 9 bases lay in between. The CDR3 contains 12 residues. The CDR3 DNA sequence: TGTGCCAGCAGCTTTGGTTCGGGGACCCAGTACTTC. Its protein is CASSFGSGTQYF.

Written as DNA, the CDR3 is TGTGCCAGCAGCTTGGGGCCGTTAGCTAACTATGGCTACACCTTC. Translated: CASSLGPLANYGYTF. This chain links TRBV5-6 with TRBJ1-2; D not resolved. V gave up 0 bases and J gave up 0 bases, with 9 bases separating them. The CDR3 sequence is 15 residues long. CDR1 and CDR2 from the germline V gene are SGHDT and YYEEEE.